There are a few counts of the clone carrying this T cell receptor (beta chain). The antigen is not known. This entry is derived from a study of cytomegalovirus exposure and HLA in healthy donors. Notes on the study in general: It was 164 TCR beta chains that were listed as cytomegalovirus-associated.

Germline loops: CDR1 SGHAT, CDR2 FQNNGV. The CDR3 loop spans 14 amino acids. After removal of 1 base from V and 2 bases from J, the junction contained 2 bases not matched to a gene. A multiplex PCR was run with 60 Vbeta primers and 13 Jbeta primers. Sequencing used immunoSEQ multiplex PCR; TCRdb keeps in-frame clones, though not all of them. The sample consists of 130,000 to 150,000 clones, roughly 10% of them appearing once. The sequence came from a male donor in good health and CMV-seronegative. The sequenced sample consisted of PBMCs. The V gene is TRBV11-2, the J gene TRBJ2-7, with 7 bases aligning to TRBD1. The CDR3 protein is CASSLVGQAYEQYF. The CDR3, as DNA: TGTGCCAGCAGCTTAGTAGGACAGGCCTACGAGCAGTACTTC.